Below, 26 T cell receptor beta chains from the same sample are listed, as sequenced in a study of blood T cell repertoires in COVID-19. Profiling relied on immunoSEQ multiplex PCR, and the TCRdb table lists in-frame clones only, not all of them. The sample carries around 130,000 clones, 86% recorded once. The sequenced material came from peripheral blood. These receptor sequences come from a man aged 35 to 55 with acute or convalescent COVID-19.

The CDR3 region is CASCPERGTDTQYF. CDR3 bases: TGTGCCAGCTGCCCCGAGCGCGGGACAGATACGCAGTATTTT. V and J are TRBV2 and TRBJ2-3, with D perhaps matching TRBD2 (5 bases). V lost 8 bases to trimming and J lost 3 bases, with 15 bases between them. The CDR3 is made up of 14 amino acids. Germline assignment: CDR1 SNHLY and CDR2 FYNNEI.

V and J are TRBV27 and TRBJ1-5, with TRBD1 matching over 9 bases. The CDR3 loop spans 15 amino acids. Germline V gene data show CDR1 as MNHEY and CDR2 as SMNVEV (reference sequence). The V gene end was trimmed by 6 bases and the J gene end by 6 bases; junction bases not matched to a gene: 9. The CDR3 loop is CASRGPGTGIQPQHF. The CDR3 DNA reads as TGTGCCAGCAGGGGTCCCGGGACAGGGATTCAGCCCCAGCATTTT.

This sequence joins TRBV5-5 and TRBJ1-3; TRBD1 matches 7 bases. V was clipped by 5 bases and J by 3 bases; unmatched bases: 11. CDR1 and CDR2 from the germline V gene are SGHKS and YYEKEE (reference sequence). The CDR3 loop spans 16 amino acids. The CDR3: CASSPGTATFGNTIYF. CDR3 in DNA: TGTGCCAGCAGTCCCGGGACAGCGACCTTTGGAAACACCATATATTTT.

This sequence joins TRBV5-1 and TRBJ1-2, with D uncertain. Per the germline V gene, CDR1 is SGHRS and CDR2 is YFSETQ. V was clipped by 3 bases and J by 0 bases, with 12 bases between them. The CDR3 consists of 15 residues. In DNA, the CDR3 is TGCGCCAGCAGCTCCCTTGGAGAAACTAACTATGGCTACACCTTC. Its translation is CASSSLGETNYGYTF.

Written as DNA, the CDR3 is TGTGCCAGCAGCCGCTCGACAGGGAACACCGGGGAGCTGTTTTTT. It is translated as CASSRSTGNTGELFF. The chain couples TRBV9 to TRBJ2-2; tentative D call: TRBD1 (6 bases). The CDR3 is 15 amino acids. V lost 4 bases to trimming and J lost 1 base, with 11 bases between them. Germline values: CDR1 SGDLS, CDR2 YYNGEE.

This sequence joins TRBV19 and TRBJ2-7, with no clear D. V was clipped by 2 bases and J by 0 bases, with 11 bases between them. The germline V gene encodes CDR1 LNHDA and CDR2 SQIVND (reference sequence). CDR3 length: 15 amino acids. CDR3 region: CASSILGRSSYEQYF. CDR3 DNA: TGTGCCAGTAGTATACTAGGCCGATCCTCCTACGAGCAGTACTTC. Full variable domain (remainder filled in from reference TRBV19 and TRBJ2-7): DGGITQSPKYLFRKEGQNVTLSCEQNLNHDAMYWYRQDPGQGLRLIYYSQIVNDFQKGDIAEGYSVSREKKESFPLTVTSAQKNPTAFYLCASSILGRSSYEQYFGPGTRLTVT.

CDR3: CASSSPTGGRETQYF. For the CDR3, the DNA is TGTGCCAGTAGTTCCCCGACAGGGGGTCGGGAGACCCAGTACTTC. The chain joins TRBV19 to TRBJ2-5, with TRBD1 identical over 9 bases. The junction had 9 bases not matched to a gene; V was cut back by 5 bases and J by 5 bases. There are 15 residues in the CDR3. Germline CDR1 LNHDA, CDR2 SQIVND (reference sequence).

This clone came up a few times. The V gene is TRBV20-1, the J gene TRBJ1-1; unclear D gene. Germline V gives CDR1 DFQATT, CDR2 SNEGSKA (reference sequence). This CDR3 region has 13 residues. V was pared by 3 bases and J by 2 bases, with 10 bases between. The CDR3 nucleotides read TGCAGTGCTAGTATTGCCACTAACACTGAAGCTTTCTTT. Its protein is CSASIATNTEAFF.

This sequence joins TRBV6-2 or TRBV6-3 and TRBJ1-3; D is possibly TRBD1 (5 bases). Germline lookup yields CDR1 MNHEY and CDR2 SVGEGT. The CDR3 consists of 14 residues. Deletions cut 2 bases from V and 4 bases from J, with 9 bases between. The CDR3 sequence: CASSYGGGGNTIYF. Here the CDR3 DNA reads TGTGCCAGCAGTTACGGGGGAGGCGGAAACACCATATATTTT.

The chain recombines TRBV6-2 or TRBV6-3 with TRBJ1-1, with 7 bases identical to TRBD1. Per the germline V gene, CDR1 is MNHEY and CDR2 is SVGEGT. V was clipped by 5 bases and J by 1 base; unmatched bases: 7. This CDR3 has 15 amino acids. CDR3 amino acids: CASSANRGENTEAFF. Here the CDR3 DNA reads TGTGCCAGCAGTGCTAACAGGGGCGAGAACACTGAAGCTTTCTTT.

The chain recombines TRBV30 with TRBJ1-2; perhaps TRBD1 as D (5 bases). The CDR3 sequence is 12 residues long. The V and J ends lost 5 bases and 3 bases respectively, with 10 bases between them. CDR1 is GTSNPN, CDR2 SVGIG, per germline (reference sequence). CDR3 amino acids: CAWGPTDYGYTF. The CDR3 DNA reads as TGTGCCTGGGGGCCGACAGACTATGGCTACACCTTC. The complete variable domain, with remaining parts taken from reference TRBV30 and TRBJ1-2, reads SQTIHQWPATLVQPVGSPLSLECTVEGTSNPNLYWYRQAAGRGLQLLFYSVGIGQISSEVPQNLSASRPQDRQFILSSKKLLLSDSGFYLCAWGPTDYGYTFGSGTRLTVV.

The CDR3 reads CASSIQGALGYTF. The CDR3 DNA sequence: TGTGCCAGTAGTATACAGGGGGCGTTGGGCTACACCTTC. This chain uses TRBV19 with TRBJ1-2, with 8 bases identical to TRBD1. CDR3 length: 13 amino acids. Germline V CDR1 and CDR2: LNHDA, SQIVND (reference sequence). V gave up 2 bases and J gave up 8 bases; unmatched junction bases: 4.

This clone was detected only a few times. The chain links TRBV25-1 to TRBJ1-2; D may be TRBD1 (6 bases). The CDR3 loop spans 15 amino acids. Germline loops: CDR1 MGHDK, CDR2 SYGVNS. V dropped 3 bases and J dropped 6 bases, with 17 bases sitting between them. Here the CDR3 DNA reads TGTGCCAGCAGTGATCCTCACAGGGCATCGGATGGCTACACCTTC. It codes for CASSDPHRASDGYTF.

The V call is TRBV6-5, the J call TRBJ1-2; weak D call: TRBD1 (6 bases). The V gene lost 2 bases and the J gene lost 8 bases, with 15 bases spanning the gap. Germline CDR1 reads MNHEY; CDR2 reads SVGAGI. The CDR3 loop spans 14 amino acids. The CDR3 reads CASSYEAGARGYTF. The CDR3 DNA sequence: TGTGCCAGCAGTTACGAGGCGGGGGCTCGGGGCTACACCTTC.

Only a few counts were recorded for this clone. The chain employs TRBV15 and TRBJ1-5; 9 bases fit TRBD1. CDR1 is LNHNV, CDR2 YYDKDF, per germline (reference sequence). The V gene end was trimmed by 6 bases and the J gene end by 6 bases; junction bases not matched to a gene: 6. The CDR3 contains 14 residues. This chain's CDR3 is CATSYTGGSQPQHF. As DNA, the CDR3 is TGTGCCACCAGTTATACAGGGGGCAGTCAGCCCCAGCATTTT. Full variable domain (outside the CDR3, taken from reference TRBV15 and TRBJ1-5): DAMVIQNPRYQVTQFGKPVTLSCSQTLNHNVMYWYQQKSSQAPKLLFHYYDKDFNNEADTPDNFQSRRPNTSFCFLDIRSPGLGDTAMYLCATSYTGGSQPQHFGDGTRLSIL.

The rearrangement joins TRBV7-9 to TRBJ1-3, with no clear D. The germline V and J ends were trimmed by 2 bases and 4 bases, with 6 bases remaining between them. CDR1 is SEHNR and CDR2 is FQNEAQ in the germline V gene (reference sequence). The CDR3 contains 13 residues. CDR3 sequence: CASSLSSGNTIYF. DNA for the CDR3: TGTGCCAGCAGCTTATCTTCCGGAAACACCATATATTTT.

The V gene is TRBV5-1, the J gene TRBJ1-3; tentatively, D is TRBD1 (5 bases). The CDR3 has 17 amino acids. V lost 4 bases and J lost 0, with 17 bases in between. Germline-derived CDR1 and CDR2 are SGHRS and YFSETQ. In nucleotides, the CDR3 is TGCGCCAGCAGCATCGAACCAGGGACTGTCTCTGGAAACACCATATATTTT. Translation gives CASSIEPGTVSGNTIYF. Full variable domain (outside the CDR3, taken from reference TRBV5-1 and TRBJ1-3): KAGVTQTPRYLIKTRGQQVTLSCSPISGHRSVSWYQQTPGQGLQFLFEYFSETQRNKGNFPGRFSGRQFSNSRSEMNVSTLELGDSALYLCASSIEPGTVSGNTIYFGEGSWLTVV.

The chain links TRBV11-1 to TRBJ1-3, with D unresolved. V was trimmed by 5 bases and J by 4 bases, leaving 15 bases between them. The CDR3 extends over 15 amino acids. CDR1 and CDR2 from the germline V gene are SGHAT and FQDESV (reference sequence). This CDR3 is CASSRIRGPGNTIYF. For the CDR3, the DNA is TGTGCCAGCAGCCGCATTCGGGGTCCCGGAAACACCATATATTTT.

Only a few counts were recorded for this clone. The chain has TRBV15 and TRBJ2-1; 9 nucleotides line up with TRBD2. This CDR3 comprises 17 residues. After removal of 5 bases from V and 7 bases from J, the junction contained 15 bases not matched to a gene. The germline V gene has CDR1 LNHNV and CDR2 YYDKDF (reference sequence). The CDR3 nucleotides read TGTGCCACCAGCGGATACCTGACTAGCGGTAGAATAAATGAGCAGTTCTTC. Protein product: CATSGYLTSGRINEQFF. Using reference TRBV15 and TRBJ2-1 for the parts outside the CDR3, the full variable domain is DAMVIQNPRYQVTQFGKPVTLSCSQTLNHNVMYWYQQKSSQAPKLLFHYYDKDFNNEADTPDNFQSRRPNTSFCFLDIRSPGLGDTAMYLCATSGYLTSGRINEQFFGPGTRLTVL.

This chain uses TRBV30 with TRBJ1-5, with TRBD1 matching 7 bases. Germline assignment: CDR1 GTSNPN and CDR2 SVGIG (reference sequence). V shed 0 bases, J shed 7 bases, and the junction held 6 bases outside the gene matches. The CDR3 totals 14 residues. CDR3 in DNA: TGTGCCTGGAGTGTAGGGGGCGGAATCCAGCCCCAGCATTTT. Translated, it gives CAWSVGGGIQPQHF.

This rearrangement joins TRBV30 to TRBJ2-1; tentatively, D is TRBD2 (6 bases). Trimming took 5 bases from V and 3 from J, leaving 11 bases between them. Germline CDR1 is GTSNPN and CDR2 is SVGIG (reference sequence). This CDR3 has 13 amino acids. In DNA form, the CDR3 reads TGTGCCTGGGACGGGAGTTACTACAATGAGCAGTTCTTC. Residues: CAWDGSYYNEQFF.

This chain joins TRBV3-1 (or the pseudogene TRBV3-2) and TRBJ2-1, with 9 nucleotides matching TRBD2. The CDR3 runs 16 residues. Trimming took 1 base from V and 3 from J; bases not matched to a gene: 4. The germline CDR1 and CDR2 sequences are LGHDT and YNNKEL (reference sequence). This chain's CDR3 is CASSQGAGGNYNEQFF. The CDR3 DNA reads TGTGCCAGCAGCCAAGGCGCGGGAGGGAACTACAATGAGCAGTTCTTC.

The chain combines TRBV28 with TRBJ2-2; D ambiguous. Trimming cost V 5 bases and J 5 bases, with 15 bases left between them. The CDR3 has 15 residues. CDR1 is MDHEN and CDR2 is SYDVKM in the germline V gene. The CDR3, as DNA: TGTGCCAGCAGTCTCCCTAACCACCCAACCGGGGAGCTGTTTTTT. It is translated as CASSLPNHPTGELFF. Combining the CDR3 with reference TRBV28 and TRBJ2-2 gives the whole variable domain DVKVTQSSRYLVKRTGEKVFLECVQDMDHENMFWYRQDPGLGLRLIYFSYDVKMKEKGDIPEGYSVSREKKERFSLILESASTNQTSMYLCASSLPNHPTGELFFGEGSRLTVL.

The chain combines TRBV5-4 with TRBJ1-1; maybe TRBD1 (6 bases). This CDR3 region has 14 residues. Deletions cut 4 bases from V and 6 bases from J, with 16 bases between. Germline CDR1 reads SGHNT; CDR2 reads YYREEE (reference sequence). The CDR3 DNA sequence: TGTGCCAGCAGCCCCCGGGACACCGGGGCTGAAGCTTTCTTT. Amino acid sequence: CASSPRDTGAEAFF.

The chain has TRBV11-2 and TRBJ1-5; 11 bases are a match to TRBD1. After removal of 7 bases from V and 8 bases from J, the junction contained 10 bases not matched to a gene. CDR3 size: 15 residues. CDR1 and CDR2 (germline): SGHAT, FQNNGV. CDR3 region: CASTRTGGLGEPQHF. The CDR3 nucleotides are TGTGCCAGCACCCGGACAGGGGGCTTGGGCGAGCCCCAGCATTTT.

The sample holds one count of this clone. The chain has TRBV5-8 and TRBJ1-5, with D unresolved. V lost 0 bases to trimming and J lost 5 bases, with 9 bases between them. Germline V gives CDR1 SGHTS, CDR2 YDEGEE. CDR3 length: 14 residues. The chain's CDR3 is CASSLGQADQPQHF. The CDR3 DNA reads TGTGCCAGCAGCTTGGGTCAGGCCGATCAGCCCCAGCATTTT. The full variable domain, with the rest looked up from reference TRBV5-8 and TRBJ1-5, is EAGVTQSPTHLIKTRGQQATLRCSPISGHTSVYWYQQALGLGLQFLLWYDEGEERNRGNFPPRFSGRQFPNYSSELNVNALELEDSALYLCASSLGQADQPQHFGDGTRLSIL.